This T cell receptor (beta chain) was sequenced for a study of Ad26.COV2.S vaccination and SARS-CoV-2 variants. Profiling relied on immunoSEQ multiplex PCR, and the TCRdb table lists in-frame clones only, not all of them. The repertoire includes 380,000 or so clones, 85% to 90% of them detected once, and around 4.5% sits in the top ten. Sample treatment: about 20 received Ad26.COV2.S at low or high dose, single or two shots; a few received placebo; per-sample allocation not given. The samples date from day 63 after the first vaccine or placebo injection. The source was peripheral blood, collected in a trial of Ad26.COV2.S vaccine versus placebo. This clonotype was sampled from a person aged 18-65 years who received the Ad26.COV2.S COVID-19 vaccine or a placebo.

The CDR3 region has the DNA TGCGCCAGCAGCCAGCTAAGCCCCCTGGGGGCCAACGTCCTGACTTTC. Residues: CASSQLSPLGANVLTF. This chain connects TRBV4-3 to TRBJ2-6; D remains ambiguous. The CDR3 loop spans 16 amino acids. V was clipped by 3 bases and J by 4 bases, with 13 bases between them. Germline loops: CDR1 LGHNA, CDR2 YSLEER.